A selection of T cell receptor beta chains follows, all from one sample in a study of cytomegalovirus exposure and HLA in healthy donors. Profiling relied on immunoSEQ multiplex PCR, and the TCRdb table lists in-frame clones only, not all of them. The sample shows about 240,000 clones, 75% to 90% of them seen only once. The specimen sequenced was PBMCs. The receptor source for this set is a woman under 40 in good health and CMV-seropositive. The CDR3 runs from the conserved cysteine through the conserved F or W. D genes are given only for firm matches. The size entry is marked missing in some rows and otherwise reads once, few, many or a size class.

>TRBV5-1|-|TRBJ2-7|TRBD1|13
TGCGCCAGCAGCTCCGGGACAGAGTACGAGCAGTACTTC
CASSSGTEYEQYF
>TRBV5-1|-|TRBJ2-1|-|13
TGCGCCAGCAGCTTGGCAGGGGACAATGAGCAGTTCTTC
CASSLAGDNEQFF
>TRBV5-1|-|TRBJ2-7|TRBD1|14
TGCGCCAGCAACCGGGACAGCCCATCCTACGAGCAGTACTTC
CASNRDSPSYEQYF
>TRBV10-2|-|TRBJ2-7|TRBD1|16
TGCGCCAGCAGTGAGTCGGCATTCGGACAGGTTCACGAGCAGTACTTC
CASSESAFGQVHEQYF
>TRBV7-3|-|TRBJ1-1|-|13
TGTGCCAGCAGCAAACAGTTAAACACTGAAGCTTTCTTT
CASSKQLNTEAFF
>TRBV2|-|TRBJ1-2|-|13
TGTGCCAGCAGTGCAGCGCACGTCTATGGTTACACCTTC
CASSAAHVYGYTF
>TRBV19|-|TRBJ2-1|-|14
TGTGCCGCCGGTCCGGTTTCGTCCTACAATGAGCAGTTCTTC
CAAGPVSSYNEQFF
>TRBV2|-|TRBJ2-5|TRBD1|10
TGTGCCAGCAGGCAGGGGGTCTCATACTTC
CASRQGVSYF
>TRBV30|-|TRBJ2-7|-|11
TGTGCCTGGAGTGTAATAGCCGAGCAGTACTTC
CAWSVIAEQYF
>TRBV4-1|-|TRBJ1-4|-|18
TGCGCCAGCAGCCTCTGGCCCGAGGGGGGAGGGACTAATGAAAAACTGTTTTTT
CASSLWPEGGGTNEKLFF
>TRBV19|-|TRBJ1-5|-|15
TGTGCCAGTAGTATGGTAGGGAGCAACAATCAGCCCCAGCATTTT
CASSMVGSNNQPQHF
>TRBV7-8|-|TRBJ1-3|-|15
TGTGCCAGCAGCTTAGAACAGGGATCTGGAAACACCATATATTTT
CASSLEQGSGNTIYF
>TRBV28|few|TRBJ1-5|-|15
TGTGCCAGCAGTTTAGGGGGGTATAGCAATCAGCCCCAGCATTTT
CASSLGGYSNQPQHF
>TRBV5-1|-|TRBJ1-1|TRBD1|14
TGCGCCAGCAGCTTCGGGACAGGGAGCCTTGAAGCTTTCTTT
CASSFGTGSLEAFF
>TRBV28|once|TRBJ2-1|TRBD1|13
TGTGCCAGTTTAAGGACAGGGGGCTTTAGTAAGTTCTTC
CASLRTGGFSKFF
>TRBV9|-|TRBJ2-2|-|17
TGTGCCAGCAGCGTAGTTTTTGAGACAGTGAACACCGGGGAGCTGTTTTTT
CASSVVFETVNTGELFF
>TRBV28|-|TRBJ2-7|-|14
TGTGCCAGCATGGGGGCAGGGCTCACCTACGAGCAGTACTTC
CASMGAGLTYEQYF
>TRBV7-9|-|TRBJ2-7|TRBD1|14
TGTGCCAGCAGCTTAGAACCAGGGGGCTACGAGCAGTACTTC
CASSLEPGGYEQYF
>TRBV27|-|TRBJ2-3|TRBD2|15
TGTGCCAGCAGTCTTGGACTAGCGGCAACAGATACGCAGTATTTT
CASSLGLAATDTQYF
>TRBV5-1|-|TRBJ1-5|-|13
TGCGCCAGCAGCTTCGACGGGAATCAGCCCCAGCATTTT
CASSFDGNQPQHF
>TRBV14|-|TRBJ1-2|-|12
TGTGCCAGCAGCCCAGGGGATTATGGCTACACCTTC
CASSPGDYGYTF
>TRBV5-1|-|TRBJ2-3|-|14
TGCGCCAGCAAAAATTCTGGCGGGACAGATACGCAGTATTTT
CASKNSGGTDTQYF
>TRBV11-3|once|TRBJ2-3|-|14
TGTGCCAGCAACTTCGGACAGAGCACAGATACGCAGTATTTT
CASNFGQSTDTQYF
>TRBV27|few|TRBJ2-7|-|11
TGTGCCAGCAGTTCCTACTACGAGCAGTACTTC
CASSSYYEQYF
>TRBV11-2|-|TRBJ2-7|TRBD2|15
TGTGCCAGCAGTTCACTAGCGTTTAAACCCTACGAGCAGTACTTC
CASSSLAFKPYEQYF
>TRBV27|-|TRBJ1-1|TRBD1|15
TGTGCCAGCAGACCTCGTCAGGGGGCTGGCACTGAAGCTTTCTTT
CASRPRQGAGTEAFF
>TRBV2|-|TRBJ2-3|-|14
TGTGCCAGCAGGGGGCGAGTTAGCACAGATACGCAGTATTTT
CASRGRVSTDTQYF
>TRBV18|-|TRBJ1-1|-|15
TGTGCCAGCTCACCAGGCCGCGGGGTCGGCACTGAAGCTTTCTTT
CASSPGRGVGTEAFF
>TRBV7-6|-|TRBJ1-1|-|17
TGTGCCAGCAGCTTAGGAACCCCGGGAGGGGGAAACACTGAAGCTTTCTTT
CASSLGTPGGGNTEAFF
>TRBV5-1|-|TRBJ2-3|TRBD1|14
TGCGCCAGCACGACAGGGGGAAGCACAGATACGCAGTATTTT
CASTTGGSTDTQYF
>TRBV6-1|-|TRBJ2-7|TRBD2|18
TGTGCCAGCCGTGACGCAGCGGGAGGGCTCCGGTCCTCCTACGAGCAGTACTTC
CASRDAAGGLRSSYEQYF
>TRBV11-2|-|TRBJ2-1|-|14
TGTGCCAGCAGCTTAGTAGTACGGAGGACTGAGCAGTTCTTC
CASSLVVRRTEQFF
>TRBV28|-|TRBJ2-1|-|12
TGTGCCAGCAGTTCTACTACCCATGAGCAGTTCTTC
CASSSTTHEQFF
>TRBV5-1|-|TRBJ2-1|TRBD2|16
TGCGCCAGCAGCCCCTACGGGACTAGCGTTAGTTATGAGCAGTTCTTC
CASSPYGTSVSYEQFF
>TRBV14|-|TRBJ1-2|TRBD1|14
TGTGCCAGCAGCGTCGCCGGGACAGCCTATGGCTACACCTTC
CASSVAGTAYGYTF
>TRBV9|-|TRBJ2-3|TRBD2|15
TGTGCCAGCAGCGCGGCTAGCGGATACACAGATACGCAGTATTTT
CASSAASGYTDTQYF
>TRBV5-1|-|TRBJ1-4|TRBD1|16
TGCGCCAGCAGCTCGGAACCGGGACAGGGATACGAAAAACTGTTTTTT
CASSSEPGQGYEKLFF
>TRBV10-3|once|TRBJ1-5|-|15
TGTGCCATCAGTTCAGACAGGACTAGCAATCAGCCCCAGCATTTT
CAISSDRTSNQPQHF
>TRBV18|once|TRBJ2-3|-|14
TGTGCCAGCTCACCCAGTACGAGCACAGATACGCAGTATTTT
CASSPSTSTDTQYF
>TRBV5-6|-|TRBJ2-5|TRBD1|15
TGTGCCAGCAGCTTCGAGACAGGGTACCAGGAGACCCAGTACTTC
CASSFETGYQETQYF
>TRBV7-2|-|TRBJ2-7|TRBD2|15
TGTGCCAGCGAGGAGGGTTTCGGGACTAGCGGCGAGCAGTACTTC
CASEEGFGTSGEQYF
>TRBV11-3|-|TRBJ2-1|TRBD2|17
TGTGCCAGCAGTTGGGGGACTAGCGGGAGGGCCACGGATGAGCAGTTCTTC
CASSWGTSGRATDEQFF
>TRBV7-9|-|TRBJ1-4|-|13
TGTGCCAGCAGCTTAGTCGCTAATGAAAAACTGTTTTTT
CASSLVANEKLFF
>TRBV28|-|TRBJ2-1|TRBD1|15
TGTGCCAGCAGTCCAGGGGGCTTTTCCTACAATGAGCAGTTCTTC
CASSPGGFSYNEQFF
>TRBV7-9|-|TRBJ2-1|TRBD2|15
TGTGCCAGCAGCCCGGGACTAGGGGATCTCGATGAGCAGTTCTTC
CASSPGLGDLDEQFF
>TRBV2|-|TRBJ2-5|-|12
TGTGCCAGCAGCGTAACGGGAGAGACCCAGTACTTC
CASSVTGETQYF
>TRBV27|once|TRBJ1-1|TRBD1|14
TGTGCCAGCAGTCGGGGACAGATGAACACTGAAGCTTTCTTT
CASSRGQMNTEAFF
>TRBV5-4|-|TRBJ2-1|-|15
TGTGCCAGCAGCTTGGCCGAACAGGGTAGAGATGAGCAGTTCTTC
CASSLAEQGRDEQFF
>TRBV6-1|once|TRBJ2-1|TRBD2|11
TGTGCCAGCAGTGAAGGTCTAGCGGGACTCTTC
CASSEGLAGLF
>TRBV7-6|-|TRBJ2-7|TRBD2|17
TGTGCCAGCAGCTTAGTCGAGAGCGGGAGGGCCTCCAGCGAGCAGTACTTC
CASSLVESGRASSEQYF
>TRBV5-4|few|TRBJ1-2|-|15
TGTGCCAGCAGCCCTCAGGCCAGTCACAACTATGGCTACACCTTC
CASSPQASHNYGYTF
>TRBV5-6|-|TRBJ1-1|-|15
TGTGCCAGCAGCGCCCGAATAACAGAGAACACTGAAGCTTTCTTT
CASSARITENTEAFF
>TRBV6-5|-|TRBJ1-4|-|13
TGTGCCAGCAGTTCGAGCTTTTTCGAAAAACTGTTTTTT
CASSSSFFEKLFF
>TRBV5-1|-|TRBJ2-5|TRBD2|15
TGCGCCAGCAGCTTACTAGCGGGAGTGGGAGAGACCCAGTACTTC
CASSLLAGVGETQYF
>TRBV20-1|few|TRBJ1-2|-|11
TGCAGCTCGGACGGACTCTATGGCTACACCTTC
CSSDGLYGYTF